The rows below give T cell receptor beta chains drawn from one sample of a study of cytotoxic CD8 clonotypes in ibrutinib-treated CLL. Generated by immunoSEQ multiplex PCR, the TCRdb table keeps only in-frame clones and is missing some. The table includes some 11,000 clones, under 80% detected once. Sample: PBMCs, taken before ibrutinib treatment. Every receptor here comes from a human donor with chronic lymphocytic leukemia. The CDR3 runs from the conserved cysteine through the conserved F or W. The order of the fields is D gene, clone size, V gene, CDR3 length, J gene, CDR3 DNA, CDR3 protein. The D gene is left open where the match is weak. A row's size may be missing; if present it is once, few, many or a size class.

>NA|NA|TRBV29-1|13|TRBJ1-2
TGCAGCGTTGAATTAGTCAGGGCTAGTGCCTACACCTTC
CSVELVRASAYTF
>TRBD1|NA|TRBV19|15|TRBJ1-1
TGTGCCAGTAGGACAGGGACACTTGAGAACACTGAAGCTTTCTTT
CASRTGTLENTEAFF
>NA|NA|TRBV5-1|15|TRBJ2-3
TGCGCCAGCAGCCAGGACTCTTTCCGCACAGATACGCAGTATTTT
CASSQDSFRTDTQYF
>TRBD1|NA|TRBV6-1|16|TRBJ1-5
TGTGCCAGCAGTGAGCCCCGGGACAGGGGCAATCAGCCCCAGCATTTT
CASSEPRDRGNQPQHF
>TRBD2|NA|TRBV6-5|15|TRBJ2-5
TGTGCCAGCAGTTACGGCGGGGGGGCCAAGCAGACCCAGTACTTC
CASSYGGGAKQTQYF
>NA|NA|TRBV18|15|TRBJ1-5
TGTGCCAGCTCACCACCATGGGGTTACAATCAGCCCCAGCATTTT
CASSPPWGYNQPQHF
>TRBD1|NA|TRBV11-2|13|TRBJ1-2
TGTGCCAGCAGCCAGACAGGGGAGGGTGGCTACACCTTC
CASSQTGEGGYTF
>TRBD1|NA|TRBV7-2|16|TRBJ1-2
TGTGCCAGCAGTTTAAAGTCCGACAGGGGAGAGTATGGCTACACCTTC
CASSLKSDRGEYGYTF
>NA|NA|TRBV28|15|TRBJ1-4
TGTGCCAGCAGTTTAAACGGACCAAGGCTAGGAAAACTGTTTTTT
CASSLNGPRLGKLFF
>NA|NA|TRBV7-3|15|TRBJ2-3
TGTGCCAGCAGCCAAAAGGGACTGACTACAGATACGCAGTATTTT
CASSQKGLTTDTQYF
>TRBD1|NA|TRBV4-3|14|TRBJ1-2
TGCGCCAGCAGCCAAGATCAGGGGGGGGTGGGCTACACCTTC
CASSQDQGGVGYTF
>TRBD2|NA|TRBV7-8|19|TRBJ2-1
TGTGCCAGCAGCTTAGGTTGGAATGCGATAAGCGGGGGGAGGGATGAGCAGTTCTTC
CASSLGWNAISGGRDEQFF
>TRBD1|once|TRBV7-2|15|TRBJ1-2
TGTGCCAGCAGCCCATTTACTTATGACAGGGACGGCTACACCTTC
CASSPFTYDRDGYTF
>TRBD1|NA|TRBV7-6|13|TRBJ2-7
TGTGCCAGCAGCCAGACAGGGTTCAACGAGCAGTACTTC
CASSQTGFNEQYF
>NA|NA|TRBV6-5|14|TRBJ1-1
TGTGCCAGCAGCTCCCATCGGGGGAACACTGAAGCTTTCTTT
CASSSHRGNTEAFF
>NA|NA|TRBV19|14|TRBJ2-1
TGTGCCAGTAGTAGCAGGGCTCCAGGCAATGAGCAGTTCTTC
CASSSRAPGNEQFF
>NA|NA|TRBV28|15|TRBJ1-1
TGTGCCAGCAGTTCCCACGGAAAGAGTGGCACTGAAGCTTTCTTT
CASSSHGKSGTEAFF
>NA|NA|TRBV28|17|TRBJ1-5
TGTGCCAGCAGTTTTCGAGGGGTCGGGGTGGGCAATCAGCCCCAGCATTTT
CASSFRGVGVGNQPQHF
>TRBD2|once|TRBV6-1|15|TRBJ2-7
TGTGCCAGCAGTGACCTACTAGCGGCGCCCTACGAGCAGTACTTC
CASSDLLAAPYEQYF
>NA|NA|TRBV19|14|TRBJ1-4
TGTGCCAGTAGTACTCGGGCCCCTAATGAAAAACTGTTTTTT
CASSTRAPNEKLFF
>NA|NA|TRBV11-2|16|TRBJ1-1
TGTGCCAGCAGCCCGGACGTGGGCTTCGTGAACACTGAAGCTTTCTTT
CASSPDVGFVNTEAFF
>NA|NA|TRBV20-1|11|TRBJ2-3
TGCAGTGCCACATTTGCAGATACGCAGTATTTT
CSATFADTQYF
>NA|once|TRBV4-1|15|TRBJ2-1
TGCGCCAGCAGCCAAGAGATAGGACAGAAGGATGAGCAGTTCTTC
CASSQEIGQKDEQFF
>NA|NA|TRBV11-2|13|TRBJ2-3
TGTGCCAGCAGCCCGCCGCCCGGGGCTACGCAGTATTTT
CASSPPPGATQYF
>NA|NA|TRBV18|15|TRBJ1-2
TGTGCCAGCTCACCAGTGAAAGACAGTAACTATGGCTACACCTTC
CASSPVKDSNYGYTF
>TRBD1|NA|TRBV19|16|TRBJ1-2
TGTGCCAGTAGTAACGTCCCGGGACAGGGTATTGATGGCTACACCTTC
CASSNVPGQGIDGYTF
>NA|medium-sized|TRBV6-5|10|TRBJ2-7
TGTGCCACCGGATTTGGCGAGCAGTACTTC
CATGFGEQYF
>TRBD2|NA|TRBV4-2|15|TRBJ2-3
TGTGCCAGCAGCAAAGTACTAGCGGGGGACGATACGCAGTATTTT
CASSKVLAGDDTQYF
>NA|once|TRBV29-1|14|TRBJ2-3
TGCAGCGTTGAAGTCGGCAGCAGCACAGATACGCAGTATTTT
CSVEVGSSTDTQYF
>NA|NA|TRBV6-5|14|TRBJ1-3
TGTGCCAGCAGCTCCCCCCGGACCGGAAACACCATATATTTT
CASSSPRTGNTIYF
>TRBD1|NA|TRBV29-1|16|TRBJ2-2
TGCAGCGTTGAGAACCCGTCCGGACAGGAGACCGGGGAGCTGTTTTTT
CSVENPSGQETGELFF
>NA|few|TRBV2|13|TRBJ2-4
TGTGCCAGCAGACAGGATTACGAAAACATTCAGTACTTC
CASRQDYENIQYF
>NA|once|TRBV23-1|17|TRBJ1-2
TGCGCCAGCAGTCAAATCCAAGGGAGGGATGGTAACTATGGCTACACCTTC
CASSQIQGRDGNYGYTF
>TRBD2|NA|TRBV7-3|16|TRBJ2-1
TGTGCCAGCAGCTTAACGAGGGGACTAGCGGGGGGAGAGCAGTTCTTC
CASSLTRGLAGGEQFF
>TRBD2|once|TRBV28|17|TRBJ2-5
TGTGCCAGCACCCTCCTGACTAGCGGGGGGCGGAGCGAGACCCAGTACTTC
CASTLLTSGGRSETQYF
>NA|NA|TRBV5-1|13|TRBJ1-1
TGCGCCAGCAGCTCCGGAAAGAACACTGAAGCTTTCTTT
CASSSGKNTEAFF
>TRBD1|few|TRBV6-5|13|TRBJ1-5
TGTGCCAGCAAAGGGGGCGCAGAACAGCCCCAGCATTTT
CASKGGAEQPQHF
>TRBD1|NA|TRBV5-1|14|TRBJ1-4
TGCGCCAGCAGCCTGGGGACAGAGTATGAAAAACTGTTTTTT
CASSLGTEYEKLFF
>NA|NA|TRBV5-1|15|TRBJ2-5
TGCGCCAGCAGCAGCCGTACAGGGTACCAAGAGACCCAGTACTTC
CASSSRTGYQETQYF
>TRBD1|NA|TRBV5-1|14|TRBJ1-2
TGCGCCAGCAGCTTGGGTACCAGGGGGTATGGCTACACCTTC
CASSLGTRGYGYTF
>TRBD1|NA|TRBV9|15|TRBJ1-1
TGTGCCAGCAGCGAGGGACAGGGGGCATACACTGAAGCTTTCTTT
CASSEGQGAYTEAFF
>NA|few|TRBV28|10|TRBJ2-1
TGTGCCAGCAGTGGACTTGTGCAGTTCTTC
CASSGLVQFF
>NA|NA|TRBV7-9|14|TRBJ2-3
TGTGCCAGCAGCTTTGGGGGGAACACAGATACGCAGTATTTT
CASSFGGNTDTQYF
>NA|few|TRBV2|14|TRBJ1-6
TGTGCCAGCAGTGAATACAGGGCTAATTCACCCCTCCACTTT
CASSEYRANSPLHF
>NA|NA|TRBV7-3|13|TRBJ2-3
TGTGCCAGCAGACGCGCAGGGGCAAATACGCAGTATTTT
CASRRAGANTQYF
>NA|few|TRBV7-2|13|TRBJ2-7
TGTGCCAGCAGCTTCGCTAGGGGGTACGAGCAGTACTTC
CASSFARGYEQYF
>NA|NA|TRBV18|13|TRBJ2-7
TGTGCCAGCTCACCACGACAGGAAGTCGAGCAGTACTTC
CASSPRQEVEQYF
>TRBD1|few|TRBV5-6|14|TRBJ1-6
TGTGCCAGCAACCCGACAGGGATGGTGGGACCCCTCCACTTT
CASNPTGMVGPLHF
>NA|NA|TRBV14|15|TRBJ2-3
TGTGCCAGCAGCCAAGATCGGGGAAACACAGATACGCAGTATTTT
CASSQDRGNTDTQYF
>NA|NA|TRBV11-2|12|TRBJ2-2
TGTGCCCTTCGTGGGTTCACCGGGGAGCTGTTTTTT
CALRGFTGELFF
>NA|NA|TRBV7-8|14|TRBJ1-2
TGTGCCAGCAGCTTAGCGAACAGCGGCTATGGCTACACCTTC
CASSLANSGYGYTF
>TRBD1|NA|TRBV27|14|TRBJ1-2
TGTGCCAGCAGTTGGACAGGGCGAGGCTCGGGCTACACCTTC
CASSWTGRGSGYTF
>TRBD1|NA|TRBV6-6|14|TRBJ2-7
TGTGCCAGCAGTTGGGGACAGGGGTCCAACGAGCAGTACTTC
CASSWGQGSNEQYF
>NA|NA|TRBV11-1|14|TRBJ1-1
TGTGCCAGCAGCTTCGCGGGCCTCGGGACTGAAGCTTTCTTT
CASSFAGLGTEAFF
>TRBD2|NA|TRBV6-6|14|TRBJ2-1
TGTGCCAGCAGTGGGACTAGCGGGTTGAAAGAGCAGTTCTTC
CASSGTSGLKEQFF
>TRBD1|few|TRBV19|15|TRBJ2-5
TGTGCCAGTAGTGCCTCGACAGGGTGGGGCGAGACCCAGTACTTC
CASSASTGWGETQYF
>TRBD1|NA|TRBV6-5|14|TRBJ2-7
TGTGCCAGCAGTTGGGGACAGGGACCCTACGAGCAGTACTTC
CASSWGQGPYEQYF